The 18 T cell receptor beta chains below were found in one sample sequenced in a study of control samples from healthy donors and cancer patients. The assay was immunoSEQ multiplex PCR, and TCRdb's table has in-frame clones only and misses some. Among roughly 93,000 clones listed, approximately 88% were seen once. The sequenced sample consisted of PBMCs. The source of these receptors is a woman aged 50 to 60 with colorectal cancer.

This rearrangement joins TRBV7-2 to TRBJ2-1, with D possibly being TRBD1 (5 bases). CDR3 size: 15 residues. Per germline, CDR1 SGHTA and CDR2 FQGNSA. The V and J ends lost 2 bases and 4 bases respectively, with 12 bases between them. CDR3 sequence reads: CASSLWVNRYNEQFF. The CDR3 nucleotides read TGTGCCAGCAGCTTATGGGTTAACAGGTACAATGAGCAGTTCTTC.

Comment on this clone: A read error may account for a junction end that differs from germline. The rearrangement links TRBV4-3 to TRBJ2-3; D perhaps matches TRBD1 (6 bases). Germline V CDR1 and CDR2: LGHNA, YSLEER. CDR3 length: 19 amino acids. The CDR3 loop reads CASSEDPWGSGRGTDTQYF. The CDR3 DNA reads TGCGCCAGCAGCGAAGATCCTTGGGGGAGCGGTAGGGGGACAGATACGCAGTATTTT.

The chain recombines TRBV4-1 with TRBJ2-5; D perhaps matches TRBD2 (6 bases). The germline CDR1 and CDR2 sequences are MGHRA and YSYEKL. The CDR3 contains 16 residues. Trimming shortened V by 2 bases and J by 5 bases, and 18 bases separated the two germline ends. This chain's CDR3 is CASSQYRTTELETQYF. CDR3 sequence (DNA): TGCGCCAGCAGCCAATATAGGACTACGGAATTGGAGACCCAGTACTTC.

As for this clone: The same CDR3 arises from other DNA sequences in this sample as well. This chain uses TRBV30 with TRBJ2-2; D is possibly TRBD1 (5 bases). The V gene's germline CDR1 is GTSNPN and CDR2 SVGIG (reference sequence). Trimming shortened V by 2 bases and J by 2 bases, and 9 bases separated the two germline ends. The CDR3 length is 14 residues. The CDR3 spells CAWSRGGNTGELFF. CDR3 nucleotides: TGTGCCTGGAGTAGGGGCGGAAACACCGGGGAGCTGTTTTTT. Full variable domain (remainder filled in from reference TRBV30 and TRBJ2-2): SQTIHQWPATLVQPVGSPLSLECTVEGTSNPNLYWYRQAAGRGLQLLFYSVGIGQISSEVPQNLSASRPQDRQFILSSKKLLLSDSGFYLCAWSRGGNTGELFFGEGSRLTVL.

V gene TRBV7-2 combines with J gene TRBJ2-6, with D unresolved. This CDR3 spans 15 amino acids. Germline V gives CDR1 SGHTA, CDR2 FQGNSA. Trimming pared 2 bases from V and 0 bases from J, leaving 5 bases between. The CDR3 reads CASSLSVSGANVLTF. The CDR3 coding sequence is TGTGCCAGCAGCTTATCGGTCTCTGGGGCCAACGTCCTGACTTTC. Full variable domain (missing parts from reference TRBV7-2 and TRBJ2-6): GAGVSQSPSNKVTEKGKDVELRCDPISGHTALYWYRQSLGQGLEFLIYFQGNSAPDKSGLPSDRFSAERTGGSVSTLTIQRTQQEDSAVYLCASSLSVSGANVLTFGAGSRLTVL.

V usage is TRBV2 and J usage is TRBJ2-7, with 7 bases aligning to TRBD1. The ends lost 4 bases at V and 2 bases at J; junction bases unmatched: 11. This CDR3 contains 16 residues. In germline, CDR1 is SNHLY, CDR2 FYNNEI. CDR3 coding DNA: TGTGCCAGCAGTGCAGAGGACAGGCGACAAACCTACGAGCAGTACGTC. Translated, it gives CASSAEDRRQTYEQYV.

This sequence joins TRBV9 and TRBJ2-2; the D is unclear. V shed 3 bases and J shed 5 bases, with 14 bases lying between them. This CDR3 contains 15 residues. Germline V gene data show CDR1 as SGDLS and CDR2 as YYNGEE. CDR3 loop: CASSAQALRTGELFF. The CDR3 DNA is TGTGCCAGCAGCGCCCAGGCTCTTCGTACCGGGGAGCTGTTTTTT.

The rearrangement joins TRBV5-4 to TRBJ1-1, with 7 bases lining up with TRBD1. The CDR3 totals 15 residues. Germline V CDR1 and CDR2: SGHNT, YYREEE (reference sequence). The J segment lost 6 bases and the V segment lost 1 base, leaving 9 bases of the junction unmatched. CDR3 bases: TGTGCCAGCAGCTTGTCGGGGACAGCAGGTGCTGAAGCTTTCTTT. This codes for CASSLSGTAGAEAFF.

The gene calls are TRBV28 and TRBJ2-5; 12 bases align to TRBD2. V was clipped by 6 bases and J by 0 bases; unmatched bases: 5. The germline gives CDR1 MDHEN, CDR2 SYDVKM. This CDR3 is 16 amino acids long. CDR3 amino acids: CASRTGLAGYQETQYF. In DNA form, the CDR3 reads TGTGCCAGCAGGACCGGACTAGCGGGATACCAAGAGACCCAGTACTTC.

The chain is built from TRBV11-3 and TRBJ2-1; 13 bases align to TRBD2. V was clipped by 3 bases and J by 7 bases; unmatched bases: 3. CDR3 length equals 15 residues. Germline V lookup: CDR1 SGHNT, CDR2 YENEEA. The CDR3 DNA follows: TGTGCCAGCAGCTTCACTAGCGGGGGGGCTAATGAGCAGTTCTTC. It encodes CASSFTSGGANEQFF.

The chain employs TRBV4-3 and TRBJ2-3; 12 nucleotides agree with TRBD2. This CDR3 spans 16 amino acids. Germline V gene lookup returns CDR1 LGHNA and CDR2 YSLEER. The ends lost 4 bases at V and 5 bases at J; junction bases unmatched: 7. CDR3 bases: TGCGCCAGCAGCCCTAGTCTAGCGGGGGGGAGAGATACGCAGTATTTT. Amino acids: CASSPSLAGGRDTQYF.

This clone was detected only once. The chain links TRBV28 to TRBJ1-6, with D hard to call. This CDR3 has 16 amino acids. Germline-derived CDR1 and CDR2 are MDHEN and SYDVKM. Trimming removed 2 bases from V and 2 bases from J, with 10 bases in between. The CDR3 is CASSLAWQTYNSPLHF. The CDR3 DNA follows: TGTGCCAGCAGTTTAGCTTGGCAGACCTATAATTCACCCCTCCACTTT.

The chain has TRBV25-1 and TRBJ1-2, with 8 bases matching TRBD1. Trimming cost V 1 base and J 4 bases; bases outside gene matches: 2. The germline V gene encodes CDR1 MGHDK and CDR2 SYGVNS. The CDR3 length is 14 residues. The DNA for the CDR3 is TGTGCCAGCAGTGAATCCGGACAGGGCTATGGCTACACCTTC. Translation gives CASSESGQGYGYTF.

The chain combines TRBV6-2 or TRBV6-3 with TRBJ2-2, with 9 bases that match TRBD1. The CDR3 runs 17 residues. The ends lost 1 base at V and 7 bases at J; junction bases unmatched: 10. Germline assignment: CDR1 MNHEY and CDR2 SVGEGT. CDR3 bases: TGTGCCAGCAGTTACTACTCCGGGACAGGGTCGGTCGGGGAGCTGTTTTTT. This gives the protein CASSYYSGTGSVGELFF.

The chain joins TRBV5-6 to TRBJ1-1; possibly TRBD1 for D (6 bases). CDR1 is SGHDT, CDR2 YYEEEE, per germline. Trimming shortened V by 5 bases and J by 4 bases, and 12 bases separated the two germline ends. This CDR3 spans 13 amino acids. CDR3 coding DNA: TGTGCCAGCAGACCTACAGGGTTCACTGAAGCTTTCTTT. It encodes CASRPTGFTEAFF.

Only a few counts were recorded for this clone. The rearrangement links TRBV7-2 to TRBJ2-7; the match to TRBD1 covers 8 bases. CDR1 is SGHTA and CDR2 is FQGNSA in the germline V gene. The CDR3 length is 13 residues. J gave up 4 bases and V 3 bases, and 2 bases lay outside the gene matches. CDR3 sequence: CASSFYRGYEQYV. CDR3 sequence (DNA): TGTGCCAGCAGCTTTTACAGGGGGTACGAGCAGTACGTC.

The chain couples TRBV12-3 or TRBV12-4 to TRBJ1-2, with D possibly being TRBD1 (5 bases). The germline V and J ends were trimmed by 5 bases and 5 bases, with 9 bases remaining between them. The CDR3 is 12 residues long. CDR3 sequence (DNA): TGTGCCAGCAGTCCCGCAGGGTATGGCTACACCTTC. Translation: CASSPAGYGYTF.

V usage is TRBV4-3 and J usage is TRBJ1-2; D is perhaps TRBD1 (5 bases). This CDR3 spans 15 amino acids. Germline V gene sequence: CDR1 LGHNA, CDR2 YSLEER. V was trimmed by 4 bases and J by 2 bases, leaving 14 bases between them. In DNA form, the CDR3 reads TGCGCCAGCAGCCCGAGCGGGGGGTACAACTATGGCTACACCTTC. Protein product: CASSPSGGYNYGYTF.